These 20 T cell receptor beta chains were all obtained from the same sample, sequenced in a study of T cells expressing NK-cell markers. TCRdb reanalyzed the 5' RACE reads, giving one entry per CDR3 protein sequence and no DNA. This sample contains 250,000 to 300,000 distinct CDR3 sequences. Sequencing was performed on blood T cells: a sorted CD56 or NKG2C T cell subset, CD4+ or CD8+ T cells, or bulk PBMC T cells (not recorded which). These receptors were collected from a woman between 18 and 70 years old in good health.

V is TRBV5-6 and J is TRBJ2-1; with no DNA, the TCRdb D assignment of TRBD2 cannot be verified. CDR1 SGHDT and CDR2 YYEEEE come from the germline V gene. This CDR3 has 16 residues. This chain's CDR3 is CASSLEAGRIYNEQFF.

The chain employs TRBV7-2 and TRBJ2-7; lacking DNA, the TRBD2 call made by TCRdb goes unchecked. Germline CDR1 reads SGHTA; CDR2 reads FQGNSA. The CDR3 extends over 15 amino acids. The CDR3 loop is CASSRGTSESYEQYF.

The chain recombines TRBV7-9 with TRBJ1-1. The germline CDR1 and CDR2 sequences are SEHNR and FQNEAQ (reference sequence). CDR3 length equals 14 residues. CDR3 sequence: CASSLIPPRTEAFF. Complete variable domain (other parts from reference TRBV7-9 and TRBJ1-1): DTGVSQNPRHKITKRGQNVTFRCDPISEHNRLYWYRQTLGQGPEFLTYFQNEAQLEKSRLLSDRFSAERPKGSFSTLEIQRTEQGDSAMYLCASSLIPPRTEAFFGQGTRLTVV.

The rearrangement joins TRBV28 to TRBJ2-5; the D gene TCRdb calls, TRBD2, cannot be checked with no DNA. Germline loops: CDR1 MDHEN, CDR2 SYDVKM. The CDR3 consists of 15 residues. CDR3 sequence: CASGFGLAGRGTQYF.

The chain carries TRBV4-3 and TRBJ2-7. The CDR3 spans 15 residues. Looked up from germline, CDR1 is LGHNA and CDR2 is YSLEER. This CDR3 is CASSQGAGVAYEQYF.

V usage is TRBV7-2 and J usage is TRBJ2-3; TCRdb's assignment of TRBD2 cannot be checked, as there is no DNA. This CDR3 comprises 15 residues. The germline V gene encodes CDR1 SGHTA and CDR2 FQGNSA. CDR3 sequence reads: CASSSAGRARDTQYF.

This rearrangement joins TRBV27 to TRBJ2-7; the D call of TRBD1 rests on TCRdb alone, since no DNA is present to check it. CDR1 MNHEY and CDR2 SMNVEV come from the germline V gene (reference sequence). This CDR3 has 15 residues. The CDR3 loop reads CASSLKRGWSYEQYF.

The chain joins TRBV5-4 to TRBJ1-2. CDR1 and CDR2 from the germline V gene are SGHNT and YYREEE (reference sequence). The CDR3 loop spans 13 amino acids. The CDR3 sequence is CATAIPGTYGYTF.

The V call is TRBV6-1, the J call TRBJ1-2; TCRdb's assignment of TRBD1 cannot be checked, as there is no DNA. This CDR3 contains 12 residues. CDR1 and CDR2 from the germline V gene are MNHNS and SASEGT. The CDR3 protein is CARRGDLYGYTF.

The J gene is TRBJ1-4, the V gene TRBV20-1; TCRdb outputs TRBD1, but without DNA this stays unchecked. Per the germline V gene, CDR1 is DFQATT and CDR2 is SNEGSKA (reference sequence). This CDR3 has 14 amino acids. The CDR3 protein is CSARLGQGVGKLFF.

V is TRBV15 and J is TRBJ2-6. The length of the CDR3 is 16 residues. CDR1 and CDR2 (germline): LNHNV, YYDKDF (reference sequence). The CDR3 spells CATSRESGTGANVLTF.

The rearrangement links TRBV11-2 to TRBJ2-1; TCRdb's D call of TRBD2 is untestable without DNA. Germline CDR1 SGHAT, CDR2 FQNNGV. The CDR3 sequence is 17 residues long. The CDR3: CASSLELGGGRLNEQFF.

The chain links TRBV11-2 to TRBJ1-6. CDR1 is SGHAT, CDR2 FQNNGV, per germline. CDR3 length equals 16 residues. The CDR3 loop reads CASSPRRNWDNSPLHF.

V and J are TRBV30 and TRBJ2-1; TCRdb's D call, TRBD2, is unchecked because there is no DNA. CDR1 GTSNPN and CDR2 SVGIG come from the germline V gene (reference sequence). This CDR3 spans 18 amino acids. The CDR3 is CAWSVVPLAGAHLNEQFF.

The genes are TRBV7-7 and TRBJ2-2; the TCRdb call, TRBD2, lacks DNA for checking. Germline CDR1 and CDR2: SSHAT and FNYEAQ (reference sequence). The CDR3 is made up of 16 amino acids. The chain's CDR3 is CASSPLAGGLTGELFF.

The chain recombines TRBV3-1 with TRBJ2-7; absent DNA, TCRdb's TRBD1 call cannot be checked. Germline CDR1 reads LGHDT; CDR2 reads YNNKEL (reference sequence). The CDR3 extends over 16 amino acids. CDR3 sequence: CASSQYPGQGTYEQYF.

The chain couples TRBV24-1 to TRBJ2-2; TCRdb's D call of TRBD1 is untestable without DNA. Germline V CDR1 and CDR2: KGHDR, SFDVKD. The CDR3 loop spans 18 amino acids. The CDR3 here is CATRKGGIWGQDTGELFF.

The chain joins TRBV6-2 or TRBV6-3 to TRBJ2-7; the TCRdb call, TRBD1, lacks DNA for checking. Germline lookup yields CDR1 MNHEY and CDR2 SVGEGT. The CDR3 totals 16 residues. CDR3: CASTPLQGDSDYEQYF.

J is TRBJ2-1 and V is TRBV10-2; there is no DNA to check the TCRdb D call of TRBD1. The CDR3 extends over 13 amino acids. The germline gives CDR1 WSHSY, CDR2 SAAADI. CDR3 region: CASEDRDLNEQFF.

The chain has TRBV6-2 or TRBV6-3 and TRBJ2-3; lacking DNA, the TRBD1 call made by TCRdb goes unchecked. This CDR3 contains 15 residues. Germline V lookup: CDR1 MNHEY, CDR2 SVGEGT. CDR3: CASSLLDIRTDTQYF.